This T cell receptor beta chain is from a study of STAT5B mutations in CD4+ large granular lymphocyte leukemia. Findings of the study overall: 8/27 top patient clones versus 2/35 control clones were TRBV06-family. About 24% of private leukemic clonotypes occurred rarely in other patients' non-leukemic repertoires.

Sequencing was at survey level. Produced via immunoSEQ multiplex PCR; TCRdb's table is partial and in-frame only. This table holds under 35,000 clones, around 67% found once. Controls came from buffy coats of healthy blood donors. About this clone itself: The antigen remains undetermined.

V gave up 5 bases and J gave up 5 bases; unmatched junction bases: 5. Germline values: CDR1 SEHNR, CDR2 FQNEAQ (reference sequence). CDR3 length equals 14 residues. The origin of this receptor is a human donor in good health. The sample comprised CD4+ T cells from blood buffy coats. The rearrangement uses TRBV7-9 and TRBJ1-2; 10 nucleotides match TRBD1. The CDR3 bases are TGTGCCAGCAGCAAGGACAGGGGGGATTATGGCTACACCTTC. Protein product: CASSKDRGDYGYTF.